This T cell receptor beta chain emerged from a study of chemoradiotherapy in HPV16-positive cancers. The V end was cut by 6 bases, the J end by 5 bases, with 8 bases between. Germline values: CDR1 MNHNS, CDR2 SASEGT. The CDR3 extends over 13 amino acids. Clones were read by immunoSEQ multiplex PCR, and TCRdb kept only the in-frame ones, dropping some. Of roughly 12,000 clones in the sample, around 90% were seen once. J is TRBJ1-6 and V is TRBV6-1; D unresolved. Specimen: blood, collected from a patient who underwent chemoradiotherapy. The clonotype comes from a human donor with HPV-associated anogenital cancer. The CDR3 loop reads CASRHQDNSPLHF. The CDR3 DNA reads as TGTGCCAGCAGACATCAAGATAATTCACCCCTCCACTTT.